Each of the 30 T cell receptor beta chains below was sequenced from the same sample in a study of shared clonotypes between healthy human individuals. Clones were sequenced by immunoSEQ multiplex PCR, and TCRdb holds only the in-frame ones, with some missing. This table has millions of clones, 80% to 95% appearing once. Sample: naive CD4+ T cells from PBMCs. Sample subset: CD45RA+ positively selected. Every receptor here comes from a man in his late teens or twenties in good health. Some clones in this sample may be carry-over from other donors' samples.

The V and J genes are TRBV30 and TRBJ2-7; D ambiguous. The CDR3 extends over 13 amino acids. The V end was cut by 2 bases, the J end by 2 bases, with 10 bases between. Germline CDR1 and CDR2: GTSNPN and SVGIG (reference sequence). CDR3 in DNA: TGTGCCTGGAGTAGGGCAGATACCTACGAGCAGTACTTC. Protein sequence: CAWSRADTYEQYF. Looking up the rest from reference TRBV30 and TRBJ2-7 gives the full variable domain: SQTIHQWPATLVQPVGSPLSLECTVEGTSNPNLYWYRQAAGRGLQLLFYSVGIGQISSEVPQNLSASRPQDRQFILSSKKLLLSDSGFYLCAWSRADTYEQYFGPGTRLTVT.

The rearrangement joins TRBV9 to TRBJ1-3; the match to TRBD1 covers 8 bases. The CDR3 length is 16 residues. V trimming: 0 bases; J trimming: 4 bases; junction bases outside the gene matches: 6. The V gene's germline CDR1 is SGDLS and CDR2 YYNGEE. Here the CDR3 DNA reads TGTGCCAGCAGCGTAGGCCGGGACAGGTCGGGAAACACCATATATTTT. This codes for CASSVGRDRSGNTIYF.

To note about this clone: This sample includes further DNA sequences coding for the same CDR3. This chain connects TRBV5-1 to TRBJ2-3; 9 positions agree with TRBD2. After removal of 4 bases from V and 3 bases from J, the junction contained 3 bases not matched to a gene. From germline, CDR1 is SGHRS and CDR2 YFSETQ. The CDR3 runs 14 residues. The CDR3 DNA is TGCGCCAGCAGCCTCGGACTAGCGACAGATACGCAGTATTTT. Amino acid sequence: CASSLGLATDTQYF.

This chain joins TRBV6-6 and TRBJ2-7, with TRBD2 identical over 10 bases. The germline CDR1 and CDR2 sequences are MNHNY and SVGAGI (reference sequence). CDR3 length: 14 amino acids. Trimming took 8 bases from V and 4 from J; bases not matched to a gene: 8. The CDR3 bases are TGTGCCAGCGACCGAGCGGGAGGGGGTTACGAGCAGTACTTC. Protein sequence: CASDRAGGGYEQYF.

V gene TRBV11-2 combines with J gene TRBJ1-2; D call uncertain. The germline gives CDR1 SGHAT, CDR2 FQNNGV. V was clipped by 0 bases and J by 0 bases, with 2 bases between them. The CDR3 runs to 13 residues. In DNA, the CDR3 is TGTGCCAGCAGCTTAGACGCTAACTATGGCTACACCTTC. Amino acids: CASSLDANYGYTF.

The V and J genes are TRBV19 and TRBJ2-7; no clear D. V lost 0 bases and J lost 1, with 7 bases in between. Germline loops: CDR1 LNHDA, CDR2 SQIVND (reference sequence). The CDR3 is made up of 14 amino acids. This chain's CDR3 is CASSIDWASYEQYF. The CDR3 coding sequence is TGTGCCAGTAGTATAGATTGGGCATCCTACGAGCAGTACTTC.

The chain links TRBV5-1 to TRBJ2-7, with D possibly matching TRBD2 (5 bases). V gave up 4 bases and J gave up 6 bases, with 20 bases separating them. In germline, CDR1 is SGHRS, CDR2 YFSETQ. The CDR3 is 15 amino acids. The CDR3 DNA reads TGCGCCAGCAGCCCCTTGCCAGGAGGAGTTGGCGAGCAGTACTTC. Its translation is CASSPLPGGVGEQYF.

The rearrangement links TRBV5-4 to TRBJ2-1, with 10 positions matching TRBD2. The CDR3 has 16 residues. Looked up from germline, CDR1 is SGHNT and CDR2 is YYREEE (reference sequence). The ends lost 2 bases at V and 5 bases at J; junction bases unmatched: 7. The chain's CDR3 is CASSFRKLAGNNEQFF. The CDR3 bases are TGTGCCAGCAGCTTTCGGAAACTAGCGGGAAACAATGAGCAGTTCTTC.

This chain uses TRBV21-1 with TRBJ2-7; the D call TRBD2 from the table was never checked on the DNA. TRBV21-1 is a known pseudogene. The CDR3 has 18 residues. CDR3 protein: CASSKEGVAGESSYEQYF. The CDR3 DNA reads TGTGCCAGCAGCAAAGAAGGGGTGGCGGGAGAGAGCTCCTACGAGCAGTACTTC.

The CDR3 region is CSVGATVRVQFF. CDR3 nucleotides: TGCAGCGTTGGGGCCACCGTGCGGGTGCAGTTCTTC. The V and J genes are TRBV29-1 and TRBJ2-1; D is perhaps TRBD2 (5 bases). V was cut by 4 bases and J by 12 bases, with 16 bases left in between. The CDR3 sequence is 12 residues long. The germline CDR1 and CDR2 sequences are SQVTM and ANQGSEA.

The V gene is TRBV30, the J gene TRBJ2-7; D remains unclear. Trimming took 3 bases from V and 2 from J, leaving 11 bases between them. Germline CDR1 is GTSNPN and CDR2 is SVGIG (reference sequence). CDR3 size: 13 residues. The CDR3 DNA is TGTGCCTGGAGGGCCCCTGGGACCTACGAGCAGTACTTC. Protein: CAWRAPGTYEQYF.

The genes are TRBV9 and TRBJ1-4; D ambiguous. V was cut by 2 bases and J by 2 bases, with 13 bases left in between. The CDR3 covers 16 residues. From germline, CDR1 is SGDLS and CDR2 YYNGEE. CDR3: CASSVSLGLTNEKLFF. CDR3 nucleotide sequence: TGTGCCAGCAGCGTTTCTCTCGGACTTACTAATGAAAAACTGTTTTTT.

The CDR3 nucleotides read TGTGCCAGCAGCCCTCGAATCGGCTCTGGAAACACCATATATTTT. It yields the protein CASSPRIGSGNTIYF. V usage is TRBV9 and J usage is TRBJ1-3; D gene ambiguous. Germline V gives CDR1 SGDLS, CDR2 YYNGEE. The CDR3 covers 15 residues. V was shortened by 4 bases and J by 0 bases, with 11 bases between the two germline ends. The whole variable domain, remainder taken from reference TRBV9 and TRBJ1-3, is DSGVTQTPKHLITATGQRVTLRCSPRSGDLSVYWYQQSLDQGLQFLIQYYNGEERAKGNILERFSAQQFPDLHSELNLSSLELGDSALYFCASSPRIGSGNTIYFGEGSWLTVV.

This chain uses TRBV7-8 with TRBJ2-2; D might be TRBD2 (6 bases). CDR1 and CDR2 (germline): SGHVS, FQNEAQ. This CDR3 spans 13 amino acids. Trimming stripped 5 bases from V and 4 bases from J, with 8 bases between. The CDR3 spells CASSLGGTGELFF. Here the CDR3 DNA reads TGTGCCAGCAGCCTCGGGGGCACCGGGGAGCTGTTTTTT.

This chain connects TRBV2 to TRBJ1-3; the D is unclear. CDR1 is SNHLY and CDR2 is FYNNEI in the germline V gene. The V and J ends lost 3 bases and 0 bases respectively, with 12 bases between them. The length of the CDR3 is 16 residues. CDR3 nucleotides: TGTGCCAGCAGTGAGGAGGGAGGTGGCTCTGGAAACACCATATATTTT. Its protein is CASSEEGGGSGNTIYF. Using reference TRBV2 and TRBJ1-3 for the parts outside the CDR3, the full variable domain is EPEVTQTPSHQVTQMGQEVILRCVPISNHLYFYWYRQILGQKVEFLVSFYNNEISEKSEIFDDQFSVERPDGSNFTLKIRSTKLEDSAMYFCASSEEGGGSGNTIYFGEGSWLTVV.

A single count supports this clone. This chain joins TRBV7-2 and TRBJ2-7; TRBD2 agrees at 10 bases. V lost 5 bases and J lost 9; bases outside the gene matches: 16. Germline CDR1 and CDR2: SGHTA and FQGNSA. The CDR3 runs 16 residues. This CDR3 is CASSRSSGRNQRSQYF. The CDR3 coding sequence is TGTGCCAGCAGCAGGTCTAGCGGGAGAAATCAGCGGTCGCAGTACTTC.

The chain has TRBV5-6 and TRBJ2-7, with TRBD2 matching 13 bases. Germline V gives CDR1 SGHDT, CDR2 YYEEEE. The CDR3 is made up of 15 amino acids. J lost 6 bases, V lost 4 bases, and 7 bases had no gene match. CDR3 amino acids: CASSRRLAGGVEQYF. The CDR3 region has the DNA TGTGCCAGCAGCCGTCGACTAGCGGGAGGAGTCGAGCAGTACTTC. Variable domain in full (rest from reference TRBV5-6 and TRBJ2-7): DAGVTQSPTHLIKTRGQQVTLRCSPKSGHDTVSWYQQALGQGPQFIFQYYEEEERQRGNFPDRFSGHQFPNYSSELNVNALLLGDSALYLCASSRRLAGGVEQYFGPGTRLTVT.

The genes are TRBV6-5 and TRBJ2-5; unclear D gene. This CDR3 contains 12 residues. CDR1 is MNHEY, CDR2 SVGAGI, per germline. Deletions cut 6 bases from V and 5 bases from J, with 10 bases between. CDR3 residues: CASRFSGETQYF. The CDR3, as DNA: TGTGCCAGCAGATTCAGTGGGGAGACCCAGTACTTC.

The V and J genes are TRBV5-1 and TRBJ2-6; the match to TRBD1 covers 8 bases. The germline CDR1 and CDR2 sequences are SGHRS and YFSETQ. The CDR3 sequence is 14 residues long. V dropped 10 bases and J dropped 4; count of bases not matched to a gene: 7. DNA of the CDR3: TGCGCCGGGTCGACAGGGGAGGGGGCCAACGTCCTGACTTTC. Amino acids: CAGSTGEGANVLTF. Looking up the rest from reference TRBV5-1 and TRBJ2-6 gives the full variable domain: KAGVTQTPRYLIKTRGQQVTLSCSPISGHRSVSWYQQTPGQGLQFLFEYFSETQRNKGNFPGRFSGRQFSNSRSEMNVSTLELGDSALYLCAGSTGEGANVLTFGAGSRLTVL.

This chain links TRBV5-1 with TRBJ2-2, with a tentative D call TRBD2 (5 bases). Trimming removed 3 bases from V and 6 bases from J, with 9 bases in between. The CDR3 has 13 amino acids. CDR1 and CDR2 (germline): SGHRS, YFSETQ. For the CDR3, the DNA is TGCGCCAGCAGCTGGACTGACTCCGGGGAGCTGTTTTTT. Protein sequence: CASSWTDSGELFF.

The J gene is TRBJ2-3, the V gene TRBV12-5; 9 nucleotides agree with TRBD2. V lost 5 bases and J lost 1; bases outside the gene matches: 1. The germline V gene encodes CDR1 LGHNT and CDR2 FRNRAP. This CDR3 comprises 14 residues. The CDR3 sequence is CASGASGGTDTQYF. The CDR3 coding sequence is TGTGCTAGTGGTGCTAGCGGGGGCACAGATACGCAGTATTTT.

This chain joins TRBV15 and TRBJ1-5; no reliable D call. The CDR3 spans 13 residues. Germline assignment: CDR1 LNHNV and CDR2 YYDKDF (reference sequence). V was shortened by 0 bases and J by 5 bases, with 5 bases between the two germline ends. DNA of the CDR3: TGTGCCACCAGCAGAGATGAAGATCAGCCCCAGCATTTT. It encodes CATSRDEDQPQHF.

This chain joins TRBV7-8 and TRBJ2-1, with TRBD2 as a possible D gene (6 bases). CDR1 and CDR2 from the germline V gene are SGHVS and FQNEAQ. V was cut by 3 bases and J by 8 bases, with 14 bases left in between. This CDR3 has 14 amino acids. This CDR3 is CASSLELEGYEQFF. DNA for the CDR3: TGTGCCAGCAGCTTGGAACTGGAGGGATATGAGCAGTTCTTC.

V and J are TRBV11-3 and TRBJ2-1; TRBD2 agrees at 11 bases. Germline V gene data show CDR1 as SGHNT and CDR2 as YENEEA. The CDR3 runs to 15 residues. V dropped 5 bases and J dropped 6; count of bases not matched to a gene: 6. As DNA, the CDR3 is TGTGCCAGCAGCCCTGGACTAGCGGGTACCAATGAGCAGTTCTTC. Encoded protein: CASSPGLAGTNEQFF.

The rearrangement links TRBV5-1 to TRBJ1-2; D possibly corresponds to TRBD1 (5 bases). This CDR3 is 13 amino acids long. V lost 3 bases and J 7 bases, leaving 13 bases between the germline ends. Germline values: CDR1 SGHRS, CDR2 YFSETQ. The CDR3 nucleotides read TGCGCCAGCAGCTCGGATCCAAGGGGTGGCTACACCTTC. This encodes CASSSDPRGGYTF.

The rearrangement joins TRBV7-8 to TRBJ2-4, with TRBD1 as a possible D gene (6 bases). CDR3 length: 16 amino acids. With 5 bases removed from V and 0 bases from J, the gap between germline ends came to 14 bases. Germline loops: CDR1 SGHVS, CDR2 FQNEAQ. The CDR3 DNA reads as TGTGCCAGCAGCCGGACAGAAGAGTTAGCCAAAAACATTCAGTACTTC. Protein product: CASSRTEELAKNIQYF.

The chain recombines TRBV6-6 with TRBJ2-7; the D gene is possibly TRBD2 (6 bases). This CDR3 region has 15 residues. Per the germline V gene, CDR1 is MNHNY and CDR2 is SVGAGI (reference sequence). Trimming removed 5 bases from V and 2 bases from J, with 16 bases in between. The CDR3 loop is CASSPGLLPPYEQYF. CDR3 in DNA: TGTGCCAGCAGTCCGGGACTTCTCCCTCCCTACGAGCAGTACTTC.

The V and J genes are TRBV5-6 and TRBJ1-1; no reliable D call. The CDR3 is 13 residues long. Deletions cut 0 bases from V and 8 bases from J, with 11 bases between. The germline V gene encodes CDR1 SGHDT and CDR2 YYEEEE. The CDR3 loop is CASSLGPLGEAFF. The CDR3 coding sequence is TGTGCCAGCAGCTTGGGGCCACTAGGGGAAGCTTTCTTT. The complete variable domain, with remaining parts taken from reference TRBV5-6 and TRBJ1-1, reads DAGVTQSPTHLIKTRGQQVTLRCSPKSGHDTVSWYQQALGQGPQFIFQYYEEEERQRGNFPDRFSGHQFPNYSSELNVNALLLGDSALYLCASSLGPLGEAFFGQGTRLTVV.

The gene calls are TRBV7-3 and TRBJ2-6, with a weak D call TRBD1 (6 bases). With 4 bases removed from V and 0 bases from J, the gap between germline ends came to 22 bases. The CDR3 runs 20 residues. Germline assignment: CDR1 SGHTA and CDR2 FQGTGA. CDR3 nucleotide sequence: TGTGCCAGCAGCTCAAGATCTAACAGGGTACAGCCCTCTGGGGCCAACGTCCTGACTTTC. Amino acids: CASSSRSNRVQPSGANVLTF. The variable domain in full, completed from reference TRBV7-3 and TRBJ2-6, reads GAGVSQTPSNKVTEKGKYVELRCDPISGHTALYWYRQSLGQGPEFLIYFQGTGAADDSGLPNDRFFAVRPEGSVSTLKIQRTERGDSAVYLCASSSRSNRVQPSGANVLTFGAGSRLTVL.

In nucleotides, the CDR3 is TGCGCCAGCAGCCGCGGGACTAGCAGCACAGATACGCAGTATTTT. It specifies CASSRGTSSTDTQYF. The chain links TRBV10-2 to TRBJ2-3; 9 bases agree with TRBD2. This CDR3 is built from 15 residues. Germline loops: CDR1 WSHSY, CDR2 SAAADI. V lost 6 bases to trimming and J lost 0 bases; unmatched junction nucleotides: 4.